The rows below give T cell receptor beta chains drawn from one sample of a study of blood T cell repertoires in COVID-19. Libraries were prepared by immunoSEQ multiplex PCR; TCRdb keeps only in-frame clonotypes and omits some of them. The table lists about 52,000 clones, approximately 84% of them singletons. The source material was peripheral blood. These receptors all come from a man aged 65 to 85 with acute or convalescent COVID-19. Both conserved end residues are part of each CDR3.

J gene	CDR3 length	V gene	CDR3 protein
TRBJ2-7	17	TRBV5-1	CASSLAIGVGSTYEQYF
TRBJ1-5	16	TRBV5-6	CASSFGQGRANQPQHF
TRBJ1-5	15	TRBV5-1	CASSINTGANQPQHF
TRBJ2-1	15	TRBV29-1	CSPSIITRHYNEQFF
TRBJ1-1	13	TRBV18	CASSGQANTEAFF
TRBJ1-5	15	TRBV6-2/TRBV6-3	CASSFDRGSNQPQHF
TRBJ2-1	13	TRBV2	CASTEDRGNEQFF
TRBJ1-2	13	TRBV5-1	CASSLTLNYGYTF
TRBJ2-5	15	TRBV11-2	CASSFNSGGSETQYF
TRBJ2-1	13	TRBV28	CASSLRDYNEQFF
TRBJ1-1	12	TRBV14	CASSPGVTEAFF